This T cell receptor beta chain was recovered during a study of cytomegalovirus exposure and HLA in healthy donors (dated 2017 in TCRdb). For the wider study: According to an earlier analysis of around 600 of the donors, 150 million to 200 million T cells yielded over 90 million unique TCR beta sequences and 250 to 350 Gb of sequence data. Roughly 300 gigabases of sequencing data and approximately 85 million unique TCR sequences were included in an early release covering about 700 HLA-typed donors. The genetic ancestry cluster associated with self-reported Caucasian donors included around four fifths of the approximately 400 genotyped donors. The study was designed to test whether signatures of past pathogen exposure could be identified by cataloging public T cell receptors. The study used immunosequencing to profile the T cell repertoires of about 670 subjects and linked those repertoires to cytomegalovirus serostatus. Along with the roughly 670-subject first cohort, a separate validation cohort of roughly 110 different subjects was used. High-throughput TCR immunosequencing, statistical association of individual TCRs with disease status, and machine learning were combined to predict cytomegalovirus infection status. A later analysis re-analyzed previously published TCR beta repertoires from about 600 donors and added high-resolution HLA genotyping to study TCR occurrence patterns. Rather than using new phenotypic data, the later analysis identified candidate immune exposures from TCR beta sequences and from how often those sequences occurred across donors. An earlier analysis of more than 450 of the donors used high-throughput TCR beta sequencing to judge whether each TCR beta V gene segment behaved as functional or pseudogenic. Donor age, sex, ethnicity and CMV serostatus were compiled together with the repertoire data. A later genetic analysis took genome-wide SNP genotypes for about 55% of the roughly 700 donors and used that subset as a discovery cohort. Every discovery cohort repertoire had been produced on one sequencing platform. Class I and class II HLA loci were covered by the typing at four-digit resolution. The number of donors typed differed by locus, with 629-630 for A, B, C, DRB1 and DQB1, over 500 for DQA1, under 610 for DPA1, and roughly 450 for DPB1. Four to six DR-DQ haplotypes were handled as single units for association and clustering because linkage in the cohort was strong. Among about 370 genotyped donors of the cohort, an average of approximately 200,000 unique TCR beta nucleotide sequences was sequenced per donor, of which about 19% were non-productive. Paper-wide results and their limitations: Compared with equally common non-associated chains, HLA-associated TCR beta chains in a later analysis were more clonally expanded and had lower generation probabilities. In a later analysis, several top co-occurrence clusters were reported to appear linked to parvovirus B19, influenza, CMV and Epstein-Barr virus. Because the 87-base-pair reads could not distinguish some IMGT-functional V segments, including TRBV6-2 and TRBV6-3, those segments were excluded. In vitro tests confirmed that a few of the cytomegalovirus-associated TCR beta chains recognize cytomegalovirus antigens. Assigning TCR associations to individual alleles was difficult when HLA alleles, especially DR and DQ, strongly co-occurred. Compared with the approximately 720-donor mean, donors in an Asian-associated ancestry cluster had fewer N-insertions in productive TCRs, according to a later genetic analysis. The study gave a list of some 150 TCR beta chains associated with cytomegalovirus. Correlated functional status among segregating V segments might reflect linkage disequilibrium, but an unknown experimental factor could not be ruled out. A further reported finding was that TCR beta sequences accurately predicted the HLA-A and HLA-B alleles for most subjects in the first cohort. At a false discovery rate of 0.05, a later analysis linked some 18,000 TCR beta sequences to specific HLA alleles. The only immune exposure information available for the cohort was CMV serostatus. Most CMV-associated TCR beta chains appeared to be HLA-restricted in a later analysis, and the HLA associations seemed to be driven largely by CMV exposure. Because HLA typing was missing for some donors at each locus, association tests included only the typed subset. Across donors, most TCR sequences were observed very rarely, whereas some public TCRs were present in many individuals. V-gene and J-gene trimming of TCR beta chains was associated with a missense DCLRE1C variant in a later genetic analysis, and the association was replicated in an independent cohort. In a later analysis, TCR association rates were found to vary across HLA loci, with the most associated TCRs seen for DRB1 alleles and the fewest for HLA-C alleles. The presence/absence analyses assumed that sequencing depth was roughly uniform across donors, and that assumption may not be true. The classifier was reported to diagnose cytomegalovirus status with high specificity and sensitivity in both the original and validation cohorts. Broadly in line with IMGT annotations, most TCR beta V segments showed up in productive rearrangements about 87% or about 30% of the time in an earlier analysis of 450 to 750 of the donors. The cohort was sequenced for TCR beta chains only, and without alpha or paired-chain data the features that could be detected were limited. A cluster of highly shared sequence variants was judged likely to represent a technical artifact of the sequencing pipeline. According to the authors, the approach could potentially be generalized to other disease states and immunological phenotypes. Around 16 rarely observed V segments, including chromosome 9 orphons, were excluded from the earlier analysis of approximately 500 of the donors because counts were too low.

Libraries were made using the immunoSEQ multiplex PCR assay. For the multiplex PCR, a mixture combining 60 forward primers for TCR Vbeta segments and 13 reverse primers for TCR Jbeta segments was used. A multiplex PCR assay on genomic DNA amplified the CDR3 region of rearranged TCR beta genes. The Illumina HiSeq System was used to sequence the amplified TCR beta libraries as 87-base-pair reads. In the paper's pipeline: A later analysis counted approximately 76 million unique TCR beta chains across the 550 to 800 repertoires, and around 9.9 million of these chains were shared by at least two donors. Raw reads were error-corrected and collapsed into unique sequences by a nearest-neighbor algorithm in which closely related sequences were merged to remove PCR and sequencing errors. Alignment of CDR3 sequences to IMGT reference sequences was used to assign V, D and J gene segments. For a sequence to be retained, a match of at least six nucleotides was required to both a V gene segment and a J gene segment. A rearrangement was called productive if the CDR3 had no stop codons and remained in frame with V and J, and every other rearrangement was called non-productive. CDR3 was defined according to IMGT convention as the region running from the second conserved V-encoded cysteine to the conserved J-encoded phenylalanine. Sequences without an unambiguous match to a single V gene segment were excluded from the earlier analysis of several hundred of the donors. In an earlier analysis of 587 of the donors, V segments were called functional above 56.7% productive rearrangements and were called segregating when the between-donor standard deviation exceeded 5%. A statistical classification framework was built to diagnose cytomegalovirus status from the catalog of TCR beta chain sequences. A later analysis assigned V and J genes by comparing TCR nucleotide sequences with IMGT/GENE-DB human TR gene sequences. The TCRdist pipeline was used in a later analysis to assign CDR3 sequences and most-parsimonious VDJ recombination scenarios. In a later analysis, every TCR beta chain was defined by the combination of its CDR3 amino acid sequence and its V-gene family, and reads without a unique V-gene family were dropped. A later analysis removed 592 highly shared, low-generation-probability nucleotide sequences to deal with suspected cross-contamination and a sequencing artifact. In a later analysis, a clonal expansion index for each public chain was calculated from normalized within-repertoire ranks of inferred template counts. Generation probabilities in a later analysis came from a VDJ recombination model fitted to out-of-frame rearrangements, and those results were checked against IGoR. In a later analysis, TCR-TCR, TCR-HLA and TCR-CMV co-occurrence was scored with hypergeometric tests, and a repertoire-size bias correction was applied to TCR pairs. To estimate false discovery rates, a later analysis permuted the HLA or CMV assignments 20 times. In a later analysis, co-occurring TCRs were grouped with DBSCAN, and TCRdist sequence similarity was added when clustering was performed within HLA-allele-positive subsets. Repertoires with fewer than 30,000 or more than 120,000 public chains, plus five repertoires with anomalous nucleotide sharing, were excluded from co-occurrence clustering. TCRdb limited this immuneACCESS table to in-frame rearrangements with V and J called. A share of clones is missing; checked studies link under half to unresolved V genes, and the rest is unexplained. V, J and clone size are those of that table, while D and trimming were read from the DNA. The sample table contains some 140,000 clones; only one count was recorded for around 75% of them. The ten largest clonotypes hold around 3% of the sample.

With regard to this clone: Its specific antigen is unknown. One base away there is no much larger clone; base qualities are not given.

The cohort comprised 550 to 700 healthy bone marrow donors. At the time of sampling, all cohort members were nominally healthy, though unrecorded immune exposures were likely present. The donor tested CMV seronegative and was one of the 352 seronegative cohort members. Each donor provided a peripheral blood sample, and peripheral blood mononuclear cells were used for TCR beta sequencing. Genomic DNA was extracted from the blood cell samples with the Qiagen DNeasy Blood Extraction Kit. From its cysteine to its phenylalanine, the CDR3 spans 17 amino acids. Left in the record is the CDR3 DNA by itself, 51 bases read in frame from the first base. According to the germline V gene (reference sequence), CDR1 reads LNHDA and CDR2 reads SQIVND. Compared with germline, V lacks 4 bases and J lacks 2 bases; bases without a gene match: 6.

This TCR was recovered from a female donor in good health and CMV-seronegative. The chain joins TRBV19 to TRBJ2-3, with 13 bases aligning to TRBD2. The sample comprised PBMCs. The bases are TGTGCCAGTAGTAAGAGGGGGACTAGCGGGGCCACAGATACGCAGTATTTT. This sequence encodes CASSKRGTSGATDTQYF.